The 8 T cell receptor beta chains listed next were all sequenced from one sample in a study of Ad26.COV2.S vaccination and SARS-CoV-2 variants. TCRdb's table, derived via immunoSEQ multiplex PCR, lists solely in-frame clones and lacks some. The top ten clones hold more than 9% of a sample with about 430,000 clones, around nine tenths of them seen once. Treatment defined: some 19 received Ad26.COV2.S at low or high dose, single or two shots; about 5 received placebo; per-sample allocation not given. Material that was analyzed had been drawn on day 63 after the first vaccine or placebo injection. The starting material was peripheral blood, obtained in a trial of Ad26.COV2.S vaccine versus placebo. All receptors come from a person between 18 and 65 years old who received the Ad26.COV2.S COVID-19 vaccine or a placebo.

The chain joins TRBV9 to TRBJ2-7, with D perhaps matching TRBD2 (6 bases). This CDR3 comprises 13 residues. The germline gives CDR1 SGDLS, CDR2 YYNGEE. Trimming took 0 bases from V and 8 from J, leaving 12 bases between them. Here the CDR3 DNA reads TGTGCCAGCAGCGTAGGGGCAGGGAGGAAGCAGTACTTC. Translating gives CASSVGAGRKQYF.

A single count supports this clone. The chain carries TRBV28 and TRBJ2-3; maybe TRBD1 (5 bases). Germline-derived CDR1 and CDR2 are MDHEN and SYDVKM. Trimming pared 8 bases from V and 0 bases from J, leaving 12 bases between. The CDR3 covers 14 residues. CDR3 in DNA: TGTGCCAGCTTACAGGACCTGAGCACAGATACGCAGTATTTT. Translation: CASLQDLSTDTQYF.

The chain carries TRBV9 and TRBJ1-2; no clear D gene. The CDR3 is 12 amino acids. The ends were cut back, 2 bases at V and 6 bases at J, with 8 bases in the middle. Germline-derived CDR1 and CDR2 are SGDLS and YYNGEE. CDR3 DNA sequence: TGTGCCAGCAGCGTTGGGGAAAATGGCTACACCTTC. Residues: CASSVGENGYTF.

Here the CDR3 reads CASSPQRGWGNYGYTF. CDR3 DNA sequence: TGCGCCAGCAGCCCTCAGAGAGGGTGGGGCAACTATGGCTACACCTTC. V gene TRBV4-3 combines with J gene TRBJ1-2; possibly TRBD1 for D (5 bases). Germline lookup yields CDR1 LGHNA and CDR2 YSLEER. This CDR3 contains 16 residues. The germline V and J ends were trimmed by 4 bases and 2 bases, with 17 bases remaining between them.

This clone was counted a few times. The J gene is TRBJ2-6, the V gene TRBV28, with D maybe TRBD1 (6 bases). Trimming took 6 bases from V and 0 from J, leaving 12 bases between them. This CDR3 contains 16 residues. Germline-derived CDR1 and CDR2 are MDHEN and SYDVKM. CDR3 bases: TGTGCCAGCAGGCCAGGGGATTACTCTGGGGCCAACGTCCTGACTTTC. This gives the protein CASRPGDYSGANVLTF.

The chain carries TRBV28 and TRBJ2-3, with D tentatively TRBD2 (6 bases). Germline-derived CDR1 and CDR2 are MDHEN and SYDVKM. The CDR3 extends over 13 amino acids. The V end was cut by 5 bases, the J end by 4 bases, with 10 bases between. The CDR3 DNA reads as TGTGCCAGCAGTCGCCCGGGGGCAGATACGCAGTATTTT. Translation gives CASSRPGADTQYF.

The chain links TRBV4-3 to TRBJ1-1, with D possibly matching TRBD1 (6 bases). Trimming left V 0 bases short and J 8 bases short, with 13 bases between. CDR1 LGHNA and CDR2 YSLEER come from the germline V gene. The CDR3 loop spans 14 amino acids. The CDR3 loop reads CASSQEYGTWEAFF. The CDR3 DNA sequence: TGCGCCAGCAGCCAAGAGTATGGGACATGGGAAGCTTTCTTT.

The chain is built from TRBV27 and TRBJ1-2; 9 bases agree with TRBD1. Germline assignment: CDR1 MNHEY and CDR2 SMNVEV (reference sequence). The CDR3 runs to 14 residues. The CDR3 bases are TGTGTCACGCGGCATACAGGGGGCGCGTCTGGCTACACCTTC. This translates into CVTRHTGGASGYTF.